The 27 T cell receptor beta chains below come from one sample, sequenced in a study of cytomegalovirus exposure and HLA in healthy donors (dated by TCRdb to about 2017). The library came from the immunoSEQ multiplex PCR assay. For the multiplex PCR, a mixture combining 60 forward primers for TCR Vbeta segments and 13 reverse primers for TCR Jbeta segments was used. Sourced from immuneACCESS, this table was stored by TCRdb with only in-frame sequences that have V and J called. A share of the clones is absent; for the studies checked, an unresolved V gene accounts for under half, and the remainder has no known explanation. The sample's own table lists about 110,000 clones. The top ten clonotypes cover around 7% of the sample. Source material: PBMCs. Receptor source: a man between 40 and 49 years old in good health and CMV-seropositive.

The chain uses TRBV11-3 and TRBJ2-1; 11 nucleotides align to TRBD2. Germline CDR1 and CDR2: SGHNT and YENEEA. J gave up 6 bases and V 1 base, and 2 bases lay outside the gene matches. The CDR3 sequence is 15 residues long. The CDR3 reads CASSLGLAGSNEQFF. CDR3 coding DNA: TGTGCCAGCAGCTTAGGACTAGCGGGATCCAATGAGCAGTTCTTC. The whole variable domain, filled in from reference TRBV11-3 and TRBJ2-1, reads EAGVVQSPRYKIIEKKQPVAFWCNPISGHNTLYWYLQNLGQGPELLIRYENEEAVDDSQLPKDRFSAERLKGVDSTLKIQPAELGDSAVYLCASSLGLAGSNEQFFGPGTRLTVL.

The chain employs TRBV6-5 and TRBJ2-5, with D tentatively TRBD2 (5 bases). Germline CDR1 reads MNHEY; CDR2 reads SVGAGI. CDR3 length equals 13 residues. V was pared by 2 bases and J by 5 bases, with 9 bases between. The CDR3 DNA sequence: TGTGCCAGCAGTTACGGTCCGGGGGAGACCCAGTACTTC. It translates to CASSYGPGETQYF.

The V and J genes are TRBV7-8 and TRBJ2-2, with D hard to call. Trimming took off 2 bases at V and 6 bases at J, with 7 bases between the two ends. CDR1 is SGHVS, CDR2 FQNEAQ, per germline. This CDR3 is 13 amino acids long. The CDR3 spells CASSLQASGELFF. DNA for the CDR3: TGTGCCAGCAGCTTACAAGCGTCCGGGGAGCTGTTTTTT.

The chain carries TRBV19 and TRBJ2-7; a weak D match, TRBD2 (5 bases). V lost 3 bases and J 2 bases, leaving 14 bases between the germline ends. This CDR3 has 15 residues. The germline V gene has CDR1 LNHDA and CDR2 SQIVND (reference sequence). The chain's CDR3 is CASSISSGSPYEQYF. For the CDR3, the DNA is TGTGCCAGTAGTATTTCAAGCGGCAGTCCCTACGAGCAGTACTTC.

CDR3 nucleotide sequence: TGCAGCGCCGGGCAGGGGACATACACTGAAGCTTTCTTT. Translating gives CSAGQGTYTEAFF. The rearrangement links TRBV29-1 to TRBJ1-1, with a possible D match to TRBD1 (6 bases). CDR1 and CDR2 (germline): SQVTM, ANQGSEA. The length of the CDR3 is 13 residues. V lost 7 bases to trimming and J lost 3 bases, with 15 bases between them.

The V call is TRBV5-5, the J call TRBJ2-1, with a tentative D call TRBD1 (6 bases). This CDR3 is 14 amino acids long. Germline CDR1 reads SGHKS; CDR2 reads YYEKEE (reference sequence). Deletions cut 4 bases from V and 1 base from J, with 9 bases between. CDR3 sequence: CASSPGTSYNEQFF. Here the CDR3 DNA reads TGTGCCAGCAGCCCCGGGACATCCTACAATGAGCAGTTCTTC.

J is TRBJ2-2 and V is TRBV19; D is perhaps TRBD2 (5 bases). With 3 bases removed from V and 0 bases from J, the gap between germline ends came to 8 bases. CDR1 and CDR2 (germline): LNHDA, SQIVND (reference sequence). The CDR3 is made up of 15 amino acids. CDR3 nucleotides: TGTGCCAGTAGTATTACGGGAACGAACACCGGGGAGCTGTTTTTT. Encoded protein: CASSITGTNTGELFF.

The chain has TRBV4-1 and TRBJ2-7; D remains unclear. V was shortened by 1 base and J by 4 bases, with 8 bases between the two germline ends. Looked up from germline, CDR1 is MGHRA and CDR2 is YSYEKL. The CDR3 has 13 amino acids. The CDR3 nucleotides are TGCGCCAGCAGCCAAGTGCCCGGGTACGAGCAGTACTTC. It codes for CASSQVPGYEQYF.

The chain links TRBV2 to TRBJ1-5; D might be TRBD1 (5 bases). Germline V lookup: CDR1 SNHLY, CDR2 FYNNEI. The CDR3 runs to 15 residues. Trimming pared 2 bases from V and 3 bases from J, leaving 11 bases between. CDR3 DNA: TGTGCCAGCAGTGAAAGGGCAGGGAACAATCAGCCCCAGCATTTT. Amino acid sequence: CASSERAGNNQPQHF.

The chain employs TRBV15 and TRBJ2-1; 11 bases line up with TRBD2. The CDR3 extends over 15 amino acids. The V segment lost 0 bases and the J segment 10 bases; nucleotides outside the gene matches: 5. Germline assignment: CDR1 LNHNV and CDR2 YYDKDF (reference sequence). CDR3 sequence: CATSREVLAGGEQFF. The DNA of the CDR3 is TGTGCCACCAGCAGAGAAGTCCTAGCGGGAGGCGAGCAGTTCTTC.

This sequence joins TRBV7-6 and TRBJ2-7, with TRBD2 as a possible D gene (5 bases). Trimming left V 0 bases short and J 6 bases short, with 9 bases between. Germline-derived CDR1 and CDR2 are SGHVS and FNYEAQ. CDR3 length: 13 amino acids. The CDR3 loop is CASSLAGEGEQYF. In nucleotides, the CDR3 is TGTGCCAGCAGCTTAGCGGGAGAGGGCGAGCAGTACTTC. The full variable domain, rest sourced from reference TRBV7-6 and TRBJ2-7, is GAGVSQSPRYKVTKRGQDVALRCDPISGHVSLYWYRQALGQGPEFLTYFNYEAQQDKSGLPNDRFSAERPEGSISTLTIQRTEQRDSAMYRCASSLAGEGEQYFGPGTRLTVT.

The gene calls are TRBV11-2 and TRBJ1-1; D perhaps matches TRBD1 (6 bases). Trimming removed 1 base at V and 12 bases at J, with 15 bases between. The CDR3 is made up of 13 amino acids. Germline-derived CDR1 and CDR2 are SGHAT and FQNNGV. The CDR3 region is CASSLGRGGGTFF. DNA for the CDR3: TGTGCCAGCAGCTTAGGGAGGGGAGGGGGAACTTTCTTT. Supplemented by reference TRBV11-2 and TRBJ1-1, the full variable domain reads EAGVAQSPRYKIIEKRQSVAFWCNPISGHATLYWYQQILGQGPKLLIQFQNNGVVDDSQLPKDRFSAERLKGVDSTLKIQPAKLEDSAVYLCASSLGRGGGTFFGQGTRLTVV.

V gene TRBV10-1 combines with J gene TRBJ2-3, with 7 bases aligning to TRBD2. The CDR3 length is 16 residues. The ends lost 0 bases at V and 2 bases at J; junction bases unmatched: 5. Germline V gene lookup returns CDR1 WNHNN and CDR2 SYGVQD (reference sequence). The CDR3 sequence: CASSESASGYTDTQYF. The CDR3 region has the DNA TGCGCCAGCAGTGAGTCGGCTAGCGGATACACAGATACGCAGTATTTT.

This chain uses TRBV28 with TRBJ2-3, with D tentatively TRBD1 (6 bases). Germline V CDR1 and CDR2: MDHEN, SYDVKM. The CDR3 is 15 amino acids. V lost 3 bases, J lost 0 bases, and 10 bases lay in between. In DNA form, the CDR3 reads TGTGCCAGCAGTTTGGACAGACCTAGCACAGATACGCAGTATTTT. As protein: CASSLDRPSTDTQYF.

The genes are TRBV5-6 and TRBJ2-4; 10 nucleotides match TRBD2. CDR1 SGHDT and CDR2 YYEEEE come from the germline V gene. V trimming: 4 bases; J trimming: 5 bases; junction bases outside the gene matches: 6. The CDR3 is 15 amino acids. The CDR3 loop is CASSTSGRAENIQYF. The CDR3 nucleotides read TGTGCCAGCAGCACCAGCGGGAGGGCCGAAAACATTCAGTACTTC.

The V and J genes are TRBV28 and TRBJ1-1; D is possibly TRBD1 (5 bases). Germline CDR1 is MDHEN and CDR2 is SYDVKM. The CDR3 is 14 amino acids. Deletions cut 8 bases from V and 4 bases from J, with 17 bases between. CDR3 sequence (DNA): TGTGCCAGCCCCAAGGGTCCTGGGGCCACTGAAGCTTTCTTT. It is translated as CASPKGPGATEAFF.

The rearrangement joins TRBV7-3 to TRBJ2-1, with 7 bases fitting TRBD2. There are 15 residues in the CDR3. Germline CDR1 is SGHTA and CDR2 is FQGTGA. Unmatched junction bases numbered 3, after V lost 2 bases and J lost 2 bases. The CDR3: CASSLGLAAYNEQFF. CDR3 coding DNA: TGTGCCAGCAGCTTAGGGCTAGCGGCCTACAATGAGCAGTTCTTC.

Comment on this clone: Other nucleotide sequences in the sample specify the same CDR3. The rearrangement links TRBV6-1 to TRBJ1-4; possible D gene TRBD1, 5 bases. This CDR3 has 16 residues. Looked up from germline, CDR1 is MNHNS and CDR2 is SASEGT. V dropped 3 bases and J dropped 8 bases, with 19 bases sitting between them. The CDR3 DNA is TGTGCCAGCAGTGACGGGCTGTTGGACAATCGGGAAAAACTGTTTTTT. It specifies CASSDGLLDNREKLFF.

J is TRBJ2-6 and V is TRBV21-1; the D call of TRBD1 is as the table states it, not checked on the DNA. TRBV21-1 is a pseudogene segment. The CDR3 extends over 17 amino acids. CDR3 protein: CARDGQGSPPGANVLTF. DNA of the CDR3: TGTGCCAGAGATGGACAGGGTAGCCCACCTGGGGCCAACGTCCTGACTTTC.

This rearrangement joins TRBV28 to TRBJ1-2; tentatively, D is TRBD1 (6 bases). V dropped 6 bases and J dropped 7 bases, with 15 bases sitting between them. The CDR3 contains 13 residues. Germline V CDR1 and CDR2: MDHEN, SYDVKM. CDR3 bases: TGTGCCAGCAGGAAACAGGGCGGGCTTGGCTACACCTTC. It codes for CASRKQGGLGYTF.

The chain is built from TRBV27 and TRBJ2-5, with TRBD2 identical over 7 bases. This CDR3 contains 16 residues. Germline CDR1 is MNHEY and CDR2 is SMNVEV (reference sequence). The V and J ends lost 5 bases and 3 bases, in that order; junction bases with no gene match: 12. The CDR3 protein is CASSVGVGLEKETQYF. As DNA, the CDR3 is TGTGCCAGCAGTGTAGGGGTCGGACTAGAGAAAGAGACCCAGTACTTC.

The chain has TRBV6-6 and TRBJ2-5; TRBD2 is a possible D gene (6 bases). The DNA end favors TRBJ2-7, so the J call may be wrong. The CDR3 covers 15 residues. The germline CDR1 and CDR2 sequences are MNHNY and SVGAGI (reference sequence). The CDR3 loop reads CASSYLGLNSYEQYF. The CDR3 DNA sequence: TGTGCCAGCAGTTACTTGGGACTGAACTCCTACGAGCAGTACTTC.

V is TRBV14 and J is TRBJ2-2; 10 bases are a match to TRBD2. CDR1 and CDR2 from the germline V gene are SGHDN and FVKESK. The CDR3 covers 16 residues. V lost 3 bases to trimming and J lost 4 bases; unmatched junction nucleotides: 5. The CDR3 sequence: CASSHRAGGLTGELFF. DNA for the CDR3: TGTGCCAGCAGCCATCGAGCGGGAGGGCTCACCGGGGAGCTGTTTTTT.

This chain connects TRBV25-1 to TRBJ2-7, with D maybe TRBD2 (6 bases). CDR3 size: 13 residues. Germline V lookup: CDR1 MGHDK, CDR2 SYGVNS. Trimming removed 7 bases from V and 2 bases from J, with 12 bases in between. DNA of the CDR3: TGTGCCAGCACCAGCGGGCTACCCTACGAGCAGTACTTC. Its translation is CASTSGLPYEQYF.

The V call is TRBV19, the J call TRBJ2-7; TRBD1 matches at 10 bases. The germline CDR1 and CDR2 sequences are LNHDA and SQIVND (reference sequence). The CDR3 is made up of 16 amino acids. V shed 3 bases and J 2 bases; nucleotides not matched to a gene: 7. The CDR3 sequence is CASSMKPGQGTYEQYF. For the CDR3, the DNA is TGTGCCAGTAGTATGAAGCCGGGACAGGGGACCTACGAGCAGTACTTC.

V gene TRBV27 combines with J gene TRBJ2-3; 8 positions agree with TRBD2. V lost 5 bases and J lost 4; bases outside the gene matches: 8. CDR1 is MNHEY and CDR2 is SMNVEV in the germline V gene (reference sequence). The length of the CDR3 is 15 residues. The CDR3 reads CASSLSGSRPDTQYF. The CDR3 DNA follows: TGTGCCAGCAGTCTAAGCGGGAGTAGGCCAGATACGCAGTATTTT.

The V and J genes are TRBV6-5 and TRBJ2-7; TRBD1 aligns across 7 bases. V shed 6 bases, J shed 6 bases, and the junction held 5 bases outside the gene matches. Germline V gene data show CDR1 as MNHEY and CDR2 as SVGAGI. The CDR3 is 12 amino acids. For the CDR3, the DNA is TGTGCCAGCAGCCCAAACAGGGGCGAGCAGTACTTC. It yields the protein CASSPNRGEQYF.